Listed below are T cell receptor beta chains from one sample, sequenced in a study of early T cells in non-severe SARS-CoV-2 infection. TCRdb reanalysed the 5' RACE reads using MiXCR and keeps one entry per CDR3 protein. The table includes approximately 77,000 distinct CDR3 sequences, less than 20% detected once. The sequenced sample was whole blood. Every receptor here comes from an adult who was a healthcare worker with PCR-confirmed SARS-CoV-2 infection or an uninfected control (not recorded which). Each CDR3 is given with its conserved first and last residue. A D gene is named only where the DNA matches it firmly. Some rows have no size entry. The others give once, few or many, or a class for an expanded clone.

j_call	clone_size	v_call	d_call	cdr3_nt	cdr3_aa
TRBJ1-1	few	TRBV5-5	-	TGTGCCAGCAGCAAAGGACCCGTGCAGACGAACACTGAAGCTTTCTTT	CASSKGPVQTNTEAFF
TRBJ1-5	few	TRBV27	-	TGTGCCAGCAGTTTATCCAGACATAGCAATCAGCCCCAGCATTTT	CASSLSRHSNQPQHF
TRBJ2-7	-	TRBV20-1	TRBD2	TGCAGTGCTAGAGGGAGCGGGGGTACCTACGAGCAGTACTTC	CSARGSGGTYEQYF
TRBJ2-3	few	TRBV7-2	TRBD1	TGTGCCAGCAGCCCAGACAGGGCCACAGATACGCAGTATTTT	CASSPDRATDTQYF
TRBJ2-2	-	TRBV7-6	TRBD2	TGTGCCAGCAGCTCTAGCGGGAGGGAGTCCGGGGAGCTGTTTTTT	CASSSSGRESGELFF
TRBJ1-1	-	TRBV25-1	-	TGTGCCAGCAGTGAACTGGACAGAAACACTGAAGCTTTCTTT	CASSELDRNTEAFF
TRBJ2-3	-	TRBV12-3/TRBV12-4	-	TGTGCCAGCAGTTTACAGGGGAGGCACACAGATACGCAGTATTTT	CASSLQGRHTDTQYF
TRBJ2-1	few	TRBV5-4	TRBD2	TGTGCCAGCAGCCCAAGGACTAGCGGTTACAATGAGCAGTTCTTC	CASSPRTSGYNEQFF
TRBJ2-7	few	TRBV14	-	TGTGCCAGCAGCCACCTCGTGGAAGGCATCCACGAGCAGTACTTC	CASSHLVEGIHEQYF
TRBJ2-2	few	TRBV7-3	-	TGTGCCAGCAGGACGGTAGGGAACACCGGGGAGCTGTTTTTT	CASRTVGNTGELFF
TRBJ1-1	-	TRBV29-1	TRBD1	TGCAGCGTGGAGGGACAGGGCCCCGAAGCTTTCTTT	CSVEGQGPEAFF
TRBJ2-3	-	TRBV24-1	TRBD2	TGTGCCACCAGTGATTTGCTTCCTAGCGGGAGCGGAGATACGCAGTATTTT	CATSDLLPSGSGDTQYF
TRBJ2-7	many	TRBV12-3/TRBV12-4	-	TGTGCCAGTAGCCTCGGTTACGAGCAGTACTTC	CASSLGYEQYF
TRBJ1-6	many	TRBV28	-	TGTGCCAGCAGTTTATCCGGGTCCCTAAATTCACCCCTCCACTTT	CASSLSGSLNSPLHF
TRBJ1-4	-	TRBV7-2	-	TGTGCCAGCAGGCCAAGCAGTGCAACTAATGAAAAACTGTTTTTT	CASRPSSATNEKLFF
TRBJ1-5	-	TRBV2	TRBD1	TGTGCCAGCAGCGACCACAGGGGCCGCCCCCATTTT	CASSDHRGRPHF
TRBJ2-3	-	TRBV7-9	TRBD2	TGTGCCAGCACACCCCCTGGCGGGAGGGCCCGTAGCACAGATACGCAGTATTTT	CASTPPGGRARSTDTQYF
TRBJ1-3	once	TRBV7-6	-	TGTGCCAGCAGCTTGAATCAGGGTTACTCCTCTGGAAACACCATATATTTT	CASSLNQGYSSGNTIYF
TRBJ1-2	few	TRBV15	-	TGTGCCACCAGCAGGAGGGGTGAGGGCTACACCTTC	CATSRRGEGYTF
TRBJ2-7	many	TRBV7-6	TRBD2	TGTGCCAGCAGCTTAGCGGTCCCTAGCGGGGTCTCCTACGAGCAGTACTTC	CASSLAVPSGVSYEQYF
TRBJ2-7	-	TRBV20-1	-	TGCAGTGCTCGGAAGTCAGAGGGACTTGGCTACGAGCAGTACTTC	CSARKSEGLGYEQYF
TRBJ2-7	few	TRBV25-1	-	TGTGCCAGCAGTCCCCGGGGCTCCTACGAGCAGTACTTC	CASSPRGSYEQYF
TRBJ1-5	few	TRBV4-2	-	TGTGCCAGCAGCCCCCGGTTGGGCAATCAGCCCCAGCATTTT	CASSPRLGNQPQHF
TRBJ2-1	few	TRBV27	TRBD2	TGTGCCAGCAGTTTCCTAGCGGGCGTCAGCTCCTACAATGAGCAGTTCTTC	CASSFLAGVSSYNEQFF
TRBJ1-4	-	TRBV30	-	TGTGCCTGGAGTGAGGTTCGGGAAAAACTGTTTTTT	CAWSEVREKLFF
TRBJ1-4	few	TRBV5-1	-	TGCGCCAGTGCCCAGGAGGCAACTAATGAAAAACTGTTTTTT	CASAQEATNEKLFF
TRBJ1-4	few	TRBV6-2/TRBV6-3	-	TGTGCCAGCAGCGAACAGGGTCCTCCGACGGAAAAACTGTTTTTT	CASSEQGPPTEKLFF
TRBJ1-5	many	TRBV9	-	TGTGCCAGCAGCGTAGATGGGGGCGTTCAGCCCCAGCATTTT	CASSVDGGVQPQHF
TRBJ1-1	few	TRBV4-3	-	TGCGCCAGCAGCCAAGGTAGGGGTCCGAACACTGAAGCTTTCTTT	CASSQGRGPNTEAFF
TRBJ2-7	-	TRBV6-6	-	TGTGCCAGCAGACGGGGGGCGGGCTCCTACGAGCAGTACTTC	CASRRGAGSYEQYF
TRBJ2-7	many	TRBV29-1	-	TGCAGCGCCGGGACCGGCTACGAGCAGTACTTC	CSAGTGYEQYF
TRBJ2-2	few	TRBV27	TRBD1	TGTGCCAGCACGACCGGGACAGGGCTTAGGGCCGGGGAGCTGTTTTTT	CASTTGTGLRAGELFF
TRBJ2-7	few	TRBV20-1	TRBD1	TGCAGTGCTAGAGATCTCACAGGGGAAGGAAAGCAGTACTTC	CSARDLTGEGKQYF
TRBJ1-2	-	TRBV7-8	TRBD1	TGTGCCAGCAGCACGGACAGGGGAAGGGGCCATAACTATGGCTACACCTTC	CASSTDRGRGHNYGYTF
TRBJ2-1	-	TRBV19	-	TGTGCCAGTACCCAGGGGCGAGGCGTTGATGAGCAGTTCTTC	CASTQGRGVDEQFF
TRBJ1-6	-	TRBV18	-	TGTGCCAGCTCATCTTTGGACACCGCAGTACCCCTCCACTTT	CASSSLDTAVPLHF
TRBJ1-5	-	TRBV18	-	TGTGCCAGCTCATCGCAGGGTGGTCAGCCCCAGCATTTT	CASSSQGGQPQHF
TRBJ2-2	-	TRBV5-3	TRBD2	TGTGCCAGAAGCTTGGCCCCACTAGCGGGGCGCACCGGGGAGCTGTTTTTT	CARSLAPLAGRTGELFF
TRBJ2-5	few	TRBV30	-	TGTGCCTGTTTGACACAGAACCAAGAGACCCAGTACTTC	CACLTQNQETQYF
TRBJ2-4	few	TRBV6-1	-	TGTGCCAGCAAGTGGGACACCGTTTTTAATCTAGCCAAAAACATTCAGTACTTC	CASKWDTVFNLAKNIQYF